This T cell receptor (beta chain) emerged from a study of blood T cell repertoires in COVID-19. Turning to the study itself: Italy, Spain and the United States were the sources of the convalescent and acute COVID-19 samples. PBMCs, B-cell-depleted T cells, or T cells were the source of the cDNA or gDNA that made up the material.

Enrolment of Seattle patients took place during active infection, and they were followed longitudinally. Source study methods: Nucleated cell counts were estimated from reference gene primer amplification. The table came from immunoSEQ multiplex PCR; TCRdb's copy has only in-frame clones and leaves some out. Clone size and V and J calls were adopted from that table, with D and trimming inferred from the DNA. The sample has about 250,000 clones; roughly 88% are singletons. The source of this sequence is a woman aged 80 or over with COVID-19, enrolled during active disease. The sequenced sample consisted of peripheral blood.

For the CDR3, the DNA is TGTGCCAGCAGTTTCCTCGGAGGTGGAAACACCATATATTTT. Its protein product is CASSFLGGGNTIYF. The chain has TRBV28 and TRBJ1-3; D gene uncertain. Deletions cut 3 bases from V and 3 bases from J, with 9 bases between. Germline CDR1 and CDR2: MDHEN and SYDVKM. The CDR3 length is 14 residues.